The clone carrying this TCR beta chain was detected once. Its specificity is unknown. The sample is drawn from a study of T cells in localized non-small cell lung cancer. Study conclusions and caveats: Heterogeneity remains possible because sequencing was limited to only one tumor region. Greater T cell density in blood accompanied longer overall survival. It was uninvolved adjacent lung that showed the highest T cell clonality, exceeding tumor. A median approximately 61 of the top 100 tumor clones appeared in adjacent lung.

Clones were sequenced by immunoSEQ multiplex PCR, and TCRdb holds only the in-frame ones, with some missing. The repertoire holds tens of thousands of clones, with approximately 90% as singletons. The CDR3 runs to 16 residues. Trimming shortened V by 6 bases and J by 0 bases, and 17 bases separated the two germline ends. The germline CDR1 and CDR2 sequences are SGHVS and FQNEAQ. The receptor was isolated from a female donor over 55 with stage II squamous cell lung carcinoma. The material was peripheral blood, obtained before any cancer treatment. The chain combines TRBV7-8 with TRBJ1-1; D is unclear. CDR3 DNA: TGTGCCAGCAGTCCCGAGGGAGTTCCGATGAACACTGAAGCTTTCTTT. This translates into CASSPEGVPMNTEAFF.